This is a list of T cell receptor beta chains from one sample in a study of circulating and synovial CD4+ cells in juvenile arthritis. Sequencing was performed with immunoSEQ multiplex PCR; in TCRdb, only in-frame clones are kept and a portion is missing. The repertoire holds over 30,000 clones, with 85% to 95% as singletons. Sequenced: CD4+ T cells from blood. These receptors were taken from a human donor with juvenile idiopathic arthritis. The CDR3 runs from the conserved cysteine through the conserved F or W. Fields, in order: clone size, J gene, V gene, D gene, CDR3 DNA, CDR3 protein. D genes are given only for firm matches. Clone size is not always given. Where it is, it says once, few, many or a class for expanded clones.

-	TRBJ2-5	TRBV15	TRBD2	TGTGCCACCAGCACCCCCAAGGGTGGACTAGCCCGAGAGACCCAGTACTTC	CATSTPKGGLARETQYF
-	TRBJ1-2	TRBV27	TRBD1	TGTGCCAGCAGTCGGGGGACAGGTCTTGTCTATGGCTACACCTTC	CASSRGTGLVYGYTF
-	TRBJ2-7	TRBV5-1	TRBD1	TGCGCCAGCAGCGGGGGACAGGGGGTCCACGAGCAGTACTTC	CASSGGQGVHEQYF
once	TRBJ2-5	TRBV5-4	-	TGTGCCAGCAGCCAGGGGGGCGTTTCCTACCAAGAGACCCAGTACTTC	CASSQGGVSYQETQYF
-	TRBJ2-7	TRBV10-2	TRBD1	TGCGCCAGCAGGCCGGGACAGGGGGGCGGGATGCCTGACGAGCAGTACTTC	CASRPGQGGGMPDEQYF
-	TRBJ2-2	TRBV7-2	-	TGTGCCAGCAGCCTCGCAGGGGCACTCCTCCGGACCGGGGAGCTGTTTTTT	CASSLAGALLRTGELFF
-	TRBJ1-2	TRBV4-3	TRBD1	TGCGCCAGCAGCCACCTTTGGGGACAGGGGGCCTACCACTATGGCTACACCTTC	CASSHLWGQGAYHYGYTF
once	TRBJ2-7	TRBV27	TRBD1	TGTGCCAGCAGTCCGACAGGGCTGAGCTCCTACGAGCAGTACTTC	CASSPTGLSSYEQYF
-	TRBJ1-2	TRBV5-6	-	TGTGCCAGCAGCTATGGACAGTCAGTTAACTATGGCTACACCTTC	CASSYGQSVNYGYTF
-	TRBJ1-5	TRBV2	-	TGTGCCAGCAGGGAAGGAGGTCAGCCCCAGCATTTT	CASREGGQPQHF
-	TRBJ2-2	TRBV6-1	TRBD2	TGTGCCAGCAGTACCGGGAGGGCGAACACCGGGGAGCTGTTTTTT	CASSTGRANTGELFF
-	TRBJ2-2	TRBV11-2	-	TGTGCCAGCAGCTCGATTCGGGGGGCTAGGAACACCGGGGAGCTGTTTTTT	CASSSIRGARNTGELFF
-	TRBJ1-1	TRBV4-2	-	TGTGCCAGCAGCCAAGCAGGTACGAACACTGAAGCTTTCTTT	CASSQAGTNTEAFF
-	TRBJ2-1	TRBV9	-	TGTGCCAGCAGCGCCGGGATTCAGTATTGGGATGAGCAGTTCTTC	CASSAGIQYWDEQFF
-	TRBJ1-6	TRBV5-1	TRBD1	TGCGCCAGCAGTCCAAGGGGACAGAGGAATTCACCCCTCCACTTT	CASSPRGQRNSPLHF
-	TRBJ2-1	TRBV6-1	TRBD2	TGTGCCAGCAGTGATCTAGCGGCGGTGTCCTACAATGAGCAGTTCTTC	CASSDLAAVSYNEQFF
-	TRBJ1-1	TRBV9	-	TGTGCCAGCAGCGTAGCTCAAGGGAGTTCGAGCACTGAAGCTTTCTTT	CASSVAQGSSSTEAFF
-	TRBJ2-5	TRBV4-1	TRBD2	TGCGCCAGCAGCCAGGGACTAGCGGAAGAGACCCAGTACTTC	CASSQGLAEETQYF
-	TRBJ2-3	TRBV4-2	-	TGTGCCAGCAGCAAAGCCCCTCCGGGTAGCACAGATACGCAGTATTTT	CASSKAPPGSTDTQYF
-	TRBJ2-5	TRBV5-6	-	TGTGCCAGCAGCTTCAGGGATCAAGAGACCCAGTACTTC	CASSFRDQETQYF
-	TRBJ2-1	TRBV5-1	TRBD2	TGCGCCAGCAGCTTATCGTTTGCGGGGGGCTCCTACAATGAGCAGTTCTTC	CASSLSFAGGSYNEQFF
-	TRBJ1-1	TRBV6-5	-	TGTGCCAGCAGTTTCGGGACAAAGAACACTGAAGCTTTCTTT	CASSFGTKNTEAFF
-	TRBJ2-3	TRBV9	TRBD2	TGTGCCAGCAGCGTAGCCGGGACTAGCCTCACAGATACGCAGTATTTT	CASSVAGTSLTDTQYF
-	TRBJ1-1	TRBV30	-	TGTGCCTGGAATCCCCTGGGGGCGCGGGGGACTGAAGCTTTCTTT	CAWNPLGARGTEAFF
-	TRBJ1-5	TRBV5-4	-	TGTGCCAGCAGCAAGGACAGTGGGGATCAGCCCCAGCATTTT	CASSKDSGDQPQHF
-	TRBJ2-7	TRBV7-8	-	TGTGCCAGCAGCTCAGAGGGCATCCAGCAGTACTTC	CASSSEGIQQYF
-	TRBJ1-5	TRBV5-1	TRBD1	TGCGCCAGCAGCTTGGCCGGGACAGGGGGCAATCAGCCCCAGCATTTT	CASSLAGTGGNQPQHF
-	TRBJ1-1	TRBV7-2	-	TGTGCCAGCAGCACAGGGACGGTGAACACTGAAGCTTTCTTT	CASSTGTVNTEAFF
once	TRBJ2-2	TRBV7-9	TRBD2	TGTGCCAGCAGCTTAATAGCGGGGGGGCGAACCGGGGAGCTGTTTTTT	CASSLIAGGRTGELFF
-	TRBJ2-1	TRBV4-2	-	TGTGCCAGCAGCCAAGATGGGCAGGTGCCCTACAATGAGCAGTTCTTC	CASSQDGQVPYNEQFF
-	TRBJ2-1	TRBV7-9	TRBD1	TGTGCCAGGTCTAGACCGGGACAGGGGGCTAATGAGCAGTTCTTC	CARSRPGQGANEQFF
once	TRBJ1-2	TRBV6-7	-	TGTGCCAGCAGTTACTCCCCGGGGGGCTATGGCAATGGCTACACCTTC	CASSYSPGGYGNGYTF
-	TRBJ1-1	TRBV9	-	TGTGCCAGCAGCTTACGACAAGACACTGAAGCTTTCTTT	CASSLRQDTEAFF
-	TRBJ2-3	TRBV5-1	-	TGCGCCAGCAAAAGGGGCCGGGGGTCTAGCACAGATACGCAGTATTTT	CASKRGRGSSTDTQYF
-	TRBJ1-2	TRBV7-8	-	TGTGCCAGCAGCTATGGACAGCTTTCGGGCTACACCTTC	CASSYGQLSGYTF
-	TRBJ1-1	TRBV18	-	TGTGCCAGCTCAACCGGACAGAACACTGAAGCTTTCTTT	CASSTGQNTEAFF
-	TRBJ2-7	TRBV4-1	TRBD1	TGCGCCAGCAGCGGACATAGGGACAGTTCCTACGAGCAGTACTTC	CASSGHRDSSYEQYF
-	TRBJ2-7	TRBV5-1	-	TGCGCCAGCAGCCCTTCGAGAGAGGGCCAGCAGTACTTC	CASSPSREGQQYF
-	TRBJ2-5	TRBV19	-	TGTGCCAGTAGTAAACAGCAAACGCAACTCGTCCAGTACTTC	CASSKQQTQLVQYF
-	TRBJ1-4	TRBV4-1	-	TGCGCCAGCAGCGACGGGAGTTGGGGTGAAAAACTGTTTTTT	CASSDGSWGEKLFF
-	TRBJ2-7	TRBV19	TRBD1	TGTGCCAGTAGTCGACAGGGGGCGTCCCCCGCGACCTACGAGCAGTACTTC	CASSRQGASPATYEQYF
few	TRBJ1-4	TRBV6-6	-	TGTGCCAGCACCCTGGGCCCTGCGGGCGGTGAAAAACTGTTTTTT	CASTLGPAGGEKLFF
once	TRBJ2-1	TRBV7-6	TRBD1	TGTGCCAGCAGCGCGATTTGGACAGGGGGGACCCAGTGGAGCTCCTACAATGAGCAGTTCTTC	CASSAIWTGGTQWSSYNEQFF
once	TRBJ1-2	TRBV6-1	-	TGTGCCAGCGGTGAGGGGAGAGGTCTATTGCAGTATGGCTACACCTTC	CASGEGRGLLQYGYTF
once	TRBJ2-3	TRBV4-1	-	TGCGCCAGCAGCCAATCGGATACGCAGTATTTT	CASSQSDTQYF
once	TRBJ1-3	TRBV7-9	TRBD1	TGTGCCAGCAGCTTAGCGCTCGGACAGGGTTTCGGTGGAAACACCATATATTTT	CASSLALGQGFGGNTIYF
-	TRBJ2-7	TRBV18	-	TGTGCCAGCTCACCATTCGCCGACAGCCTCCCCCTCGAGCAGTACTTC	CASSPFADSLPLEQYF
-	TRBJ2-5	TRBV11-1	-	TGTGCCAGCAGCTTACTTTCGCAGGGGGGAACCCAGTACTTC	CASSLLSQGGTQYF
-	TRBJ1-1	TRBV4-1	-	TGCGCCAGCAGCCAACAACCACGGGTCGAAGCTTTCTTT	CASSQQPRVEAFF
-	TRBJ1-2	TRBV4-1	TRBD1	TGCGCCAGCAGGCGACAGGGTGCTAACTATGGCTACACCTTC	CASRRQGANYGYTF
-	TRBJ1-3	TRBV7-2	-	TGTGCCAGCAGCTTAGTTTACGGGGGAAGGTCTGGAAACACCATATATTTT	CASSLVYGGRSGNTIYF
-	TRBJ2-5	TRBV14	TRBD1	TGTGCCAGCAGCCCCCGGACAGGGTGGGGAGAGACCCAGTACTTC	CASSPRTGWGETQYF
-	TRBJ2-3	TRBV4-3	-	TGCGCCAGCAGCCAAACGACAGCGACAGATACGCAGTATTTT	CASSQTTATDTQYF
-	TRBJ2-7	TRBV9	TRBD1	TGTGCCAGCAGCGTAGATCCGGGACAGGGTAACGAGCAGTACTTC	CASSVDPGQGNEQYF
-	TRBJ2-1	TRBV27	TRBD1	TGTGCCAGCAGTCTATGGGACAGGCAATACAATGAGCAGTTCTTC	CASSLWDRQYNEQFF
-	TRBJ1-2	TRBV5-1	TRBD1	TGCGCCAGCAGCTTGGGAGGACAGGGGGGTTATGGCTACACCTTC	CASSLGGQGGYGYTF
-	TRBJ2-2	TRBV7-3	-	TGTGCCAGCAGCTTAAACCGGGGAACCGGGGAGCTGTTTTTT	CASSLNRGTGELFF
-	TRBJ1-2	TRBV4-1	TRBD1	TGCGCCAGCAGCCACCCCGGGACAGGAAATTACTATGGCTACACCTTC	CASSHPGTGNYYGYTF
-	TRBJ1-5	TRBV7-6	TRBD1	TGTGCCAGCAGCGCCGCATCGACGACAGGGATCGGGGATCAGCCCCAGCATTTT	CASSAASTTGIGDQPQHF
-	TRBJ2-7	TRBV27	-	TGTGCCAGCAGTTTATCAAGGACAACCACCTCCTACGAGCAGTACTTC	CASSLSRTTTSYEQYF